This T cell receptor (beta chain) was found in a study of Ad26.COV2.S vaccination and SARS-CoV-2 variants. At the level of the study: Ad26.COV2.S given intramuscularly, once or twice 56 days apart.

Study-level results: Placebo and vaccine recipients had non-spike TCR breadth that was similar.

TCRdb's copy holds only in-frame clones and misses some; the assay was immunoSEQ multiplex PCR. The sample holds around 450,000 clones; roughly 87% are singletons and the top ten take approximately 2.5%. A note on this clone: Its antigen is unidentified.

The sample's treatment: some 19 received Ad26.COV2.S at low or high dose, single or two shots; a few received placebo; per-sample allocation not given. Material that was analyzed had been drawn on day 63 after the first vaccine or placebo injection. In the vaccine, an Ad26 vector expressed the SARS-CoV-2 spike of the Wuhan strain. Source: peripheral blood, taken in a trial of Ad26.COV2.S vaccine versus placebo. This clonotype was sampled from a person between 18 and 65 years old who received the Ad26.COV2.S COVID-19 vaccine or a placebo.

The CDR3 DNA is TGCGCCAGCAGCCGCCCACAGGGGGCTGGAAACACCATATATTTT. This codes for CASSRPQGAGNTIYF. The genes are TRBV4-1 and TRBJ1-3; TRBD1 matches at 8 bases. Germline CDR1 reads MGHRA; CDR2 reads YSYEKL. V lost 4 bases, J lost 2 bases, and 4 bases stayed unmatched. The CDR3 loop spans 15 amino acids.